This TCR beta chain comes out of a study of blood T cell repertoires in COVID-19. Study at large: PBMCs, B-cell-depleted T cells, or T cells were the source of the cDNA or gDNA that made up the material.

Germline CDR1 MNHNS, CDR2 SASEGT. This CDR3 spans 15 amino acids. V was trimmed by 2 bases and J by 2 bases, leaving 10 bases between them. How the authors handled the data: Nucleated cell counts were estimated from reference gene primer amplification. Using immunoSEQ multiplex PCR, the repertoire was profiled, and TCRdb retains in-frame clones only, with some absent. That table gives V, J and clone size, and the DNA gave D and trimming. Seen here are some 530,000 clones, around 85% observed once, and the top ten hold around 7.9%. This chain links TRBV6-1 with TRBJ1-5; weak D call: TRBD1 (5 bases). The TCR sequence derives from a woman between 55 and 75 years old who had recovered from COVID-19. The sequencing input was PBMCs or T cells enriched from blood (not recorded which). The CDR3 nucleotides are TGTGCCAGCAGTGAACCCGGGGGGGGCAATCAGCCCCAGCATTTT. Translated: CASSEPGGGNQPQHF.